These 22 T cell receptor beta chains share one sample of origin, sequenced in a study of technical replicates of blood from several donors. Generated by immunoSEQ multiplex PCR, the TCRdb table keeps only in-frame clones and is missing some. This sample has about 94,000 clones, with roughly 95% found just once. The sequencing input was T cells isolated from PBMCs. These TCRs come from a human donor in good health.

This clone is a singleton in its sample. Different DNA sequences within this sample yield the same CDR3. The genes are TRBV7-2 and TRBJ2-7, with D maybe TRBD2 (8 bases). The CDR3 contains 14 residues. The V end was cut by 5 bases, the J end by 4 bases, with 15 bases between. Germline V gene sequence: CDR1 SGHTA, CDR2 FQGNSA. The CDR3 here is CASSLGGGGYEQYF. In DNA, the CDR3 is TGTGCCAGCAGCCTAGGGGGCGGGGGGTACGAGCAGTACTTC.

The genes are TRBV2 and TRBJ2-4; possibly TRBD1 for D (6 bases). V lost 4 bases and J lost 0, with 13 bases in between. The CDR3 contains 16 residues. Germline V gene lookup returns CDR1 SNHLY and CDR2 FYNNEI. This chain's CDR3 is CASSAAGTLAKNIQYF. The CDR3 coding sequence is TGTGCCAGCAGTGCCGCCGGGACATTAGCCAAAAACATTCAGTACTTC.

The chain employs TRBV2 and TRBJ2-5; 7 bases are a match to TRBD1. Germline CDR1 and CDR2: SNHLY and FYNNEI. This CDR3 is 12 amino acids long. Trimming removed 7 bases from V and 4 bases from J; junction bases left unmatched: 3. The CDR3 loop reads CASTQGRETQYF. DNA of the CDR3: TGTGCCAGCACACAGGGGCGAGAGACCCAGTACTTC.

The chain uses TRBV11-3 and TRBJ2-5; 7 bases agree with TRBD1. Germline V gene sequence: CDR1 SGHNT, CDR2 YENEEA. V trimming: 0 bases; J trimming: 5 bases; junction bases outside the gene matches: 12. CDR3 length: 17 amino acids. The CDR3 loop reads CASSLEPSRQGEETQYF. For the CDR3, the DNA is TGTGCCAGCAGCTTAGAGCCGAGCAGGCAGGGGGAGGAGACCCAGTACTTC.

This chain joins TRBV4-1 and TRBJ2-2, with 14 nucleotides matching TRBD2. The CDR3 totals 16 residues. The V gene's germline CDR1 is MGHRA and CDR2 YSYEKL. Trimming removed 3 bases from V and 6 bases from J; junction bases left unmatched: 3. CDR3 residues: CASSHRLAGGPGELFF. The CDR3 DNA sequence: TGCGCCAGCAGCCATCGACTAGCGGGAGGGCCCGGGGAGCTGTTTTTT.

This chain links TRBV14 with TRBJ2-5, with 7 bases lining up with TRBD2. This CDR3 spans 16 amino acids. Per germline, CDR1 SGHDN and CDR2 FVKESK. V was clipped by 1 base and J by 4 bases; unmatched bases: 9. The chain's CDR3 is CASSQVTSDPLETQYF. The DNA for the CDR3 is TGTGCCAGCAGCCAAGTAACTAGCGATCCCTTAGAGACCCAGTACTTC.

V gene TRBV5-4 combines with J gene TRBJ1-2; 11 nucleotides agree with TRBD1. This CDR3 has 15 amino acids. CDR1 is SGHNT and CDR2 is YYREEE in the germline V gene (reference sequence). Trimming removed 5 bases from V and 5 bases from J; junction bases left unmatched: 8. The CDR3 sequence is CASSFQDRGLYGYTF. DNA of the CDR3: TGTGCCAGCAGTTTTCAGGACAGGGGGCTTTATGGCTACACCTTC.

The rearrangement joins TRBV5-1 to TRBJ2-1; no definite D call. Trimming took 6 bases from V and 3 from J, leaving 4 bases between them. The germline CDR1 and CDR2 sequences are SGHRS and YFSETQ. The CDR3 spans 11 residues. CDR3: CASTNYNEQFF. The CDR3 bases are TGCGCCAGCACTAACTACAATGAGCAGTTCTTC.

The CDR3 DNA reads as TGTGCCAGCAGTGAATTGGGAGGTAGTGGCACTGAAGCTTTCTTT. This sequence encodes CASSELGGSGTEAFF. The chain is built from TRBV6-1 and TRBJ1-1; D uncertain. The CDR3 runs 15 residues. Germline values: CDR1 MNHNS, CDR2 SASEGT. V was trimmed by 2 bases and J by 4 bases, leaving 14 bases between them.

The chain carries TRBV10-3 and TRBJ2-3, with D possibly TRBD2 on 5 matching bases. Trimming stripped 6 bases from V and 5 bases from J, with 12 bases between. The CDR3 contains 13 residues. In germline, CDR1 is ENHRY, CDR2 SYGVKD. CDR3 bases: TGTGCCATCAGCTTCTCCGGAGGAGATACGCAGTATTTT. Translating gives CAISFSGGDTQYF.

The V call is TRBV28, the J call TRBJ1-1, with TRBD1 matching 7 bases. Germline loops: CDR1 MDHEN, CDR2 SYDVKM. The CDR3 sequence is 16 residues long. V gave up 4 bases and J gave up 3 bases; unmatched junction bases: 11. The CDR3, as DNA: TGTGCCAGCAGTTCACTTCCCGGGACAGCGTACACTGAAGCTTTCTTT. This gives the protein CASSSLPGTAYTEAFF.

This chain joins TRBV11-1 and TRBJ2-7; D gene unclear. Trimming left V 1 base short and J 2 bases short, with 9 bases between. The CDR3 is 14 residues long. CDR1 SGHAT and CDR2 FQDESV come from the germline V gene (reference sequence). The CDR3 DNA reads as TGTGCCAGCAGCTTAGACGACAAACCCTACGAGCAGTACTTC. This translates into CASSLDDKPYEQYF.

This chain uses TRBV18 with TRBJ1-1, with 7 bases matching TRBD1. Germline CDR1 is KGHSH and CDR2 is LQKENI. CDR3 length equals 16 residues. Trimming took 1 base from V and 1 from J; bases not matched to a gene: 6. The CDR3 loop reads CASSPQQGDWNTEAFF. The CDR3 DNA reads TGTGCCAGCTCACCACAGCAGGGGGATTGGAACACTGAAGCTTTCTTT.

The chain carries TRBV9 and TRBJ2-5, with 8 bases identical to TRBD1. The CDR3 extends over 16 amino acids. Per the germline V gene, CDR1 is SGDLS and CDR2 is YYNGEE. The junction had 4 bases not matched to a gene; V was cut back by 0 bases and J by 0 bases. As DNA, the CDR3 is TGTGCCAGCAGCGTAGTAGGGACAGGCAACCAAGAGACCCAGTACTTC. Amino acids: CASSVVGTGNQETQYF. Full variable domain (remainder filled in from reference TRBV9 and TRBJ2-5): DSGVTQTPKHLITATGQRVTLRCSPRSGDLSVYWYQQSLDQGLQFLIQYYNGEERAKGNILERFSAQQFPDLHSELNLSSLELGDSALYFCASSVVGTGNQETQYFGPGTRLLVL.

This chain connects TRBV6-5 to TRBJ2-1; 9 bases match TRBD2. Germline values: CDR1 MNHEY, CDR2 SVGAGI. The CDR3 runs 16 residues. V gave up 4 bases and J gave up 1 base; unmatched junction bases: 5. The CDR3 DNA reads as TGTGCCAGCAGTTTCGGACTAGCGTTTTCCTACAATGAGCAGTTCTTC. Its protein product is CASSFGLAFSYNEQFF.

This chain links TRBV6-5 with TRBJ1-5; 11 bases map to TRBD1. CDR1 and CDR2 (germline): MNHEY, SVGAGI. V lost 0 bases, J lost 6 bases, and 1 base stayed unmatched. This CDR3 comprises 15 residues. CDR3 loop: CASSYSGTGGQPQHF. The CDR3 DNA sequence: TGTGCCAGCAGTTACTCCGGGACAGGGGGTCAGCCCCAGCATTTT.

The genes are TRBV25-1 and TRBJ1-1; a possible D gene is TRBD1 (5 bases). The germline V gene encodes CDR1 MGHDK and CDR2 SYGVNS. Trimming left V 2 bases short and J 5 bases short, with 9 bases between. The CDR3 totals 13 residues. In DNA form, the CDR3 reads TGTGCCAGCAGTGAACCCGGGGGGACTGAAGCTTTCTTT. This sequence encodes CASSEPGGTEAFF.

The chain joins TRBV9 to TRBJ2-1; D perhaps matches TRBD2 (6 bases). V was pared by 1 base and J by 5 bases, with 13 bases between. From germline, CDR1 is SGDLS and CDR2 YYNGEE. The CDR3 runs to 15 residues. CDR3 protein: CASSVIREHDNEQFF. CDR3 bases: TGTGCCAGCAGCGTAATTCGGGAGCACGACAATGAGCAGTTCTTC. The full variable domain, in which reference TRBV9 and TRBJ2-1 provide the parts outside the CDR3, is DSGVTQTPKHLITATGQRVTLRCSPRSGDLSVYWYQQSLDQGLQFLIQYYNGEERAKGNILERFSAQQFPDLHSELNLSSLELGDSALYFCASSVIREHDNEQFFGPGTRLTVL.

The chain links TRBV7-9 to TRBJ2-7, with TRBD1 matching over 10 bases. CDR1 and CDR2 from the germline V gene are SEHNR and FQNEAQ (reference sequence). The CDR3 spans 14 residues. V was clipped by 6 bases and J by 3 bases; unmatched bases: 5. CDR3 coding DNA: TGTGCCAGCAGGGCCGGGACAGGGGTCTACGAGCAGTACTTC. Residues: CASRAGTGVYEQYF.

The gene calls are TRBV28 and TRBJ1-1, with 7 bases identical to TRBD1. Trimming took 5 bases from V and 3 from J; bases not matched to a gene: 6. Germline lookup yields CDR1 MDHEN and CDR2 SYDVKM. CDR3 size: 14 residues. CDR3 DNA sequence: TGTGCCAGCAGTACGTACAGGGGTTACACTGAAGCTTTCTTT. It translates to CASSTYRGYTEAFF.

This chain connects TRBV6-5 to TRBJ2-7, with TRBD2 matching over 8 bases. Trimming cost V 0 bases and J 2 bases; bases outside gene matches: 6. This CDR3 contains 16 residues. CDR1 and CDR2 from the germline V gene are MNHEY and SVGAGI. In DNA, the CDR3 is TGTGCCAGCAGTTACTCGCACGGGAGGGTGACCTACGAGCAGTACTTC. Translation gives CASSYSHGRVTYEQYF.

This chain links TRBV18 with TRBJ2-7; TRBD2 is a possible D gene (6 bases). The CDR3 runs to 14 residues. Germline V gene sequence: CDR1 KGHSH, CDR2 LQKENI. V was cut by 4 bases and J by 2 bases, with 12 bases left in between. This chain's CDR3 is CASSQREEAYEQYF. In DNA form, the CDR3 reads TGTGCCAGCTCACAAAGGGAGGAGGCCTACGAGCAGTACTTC.